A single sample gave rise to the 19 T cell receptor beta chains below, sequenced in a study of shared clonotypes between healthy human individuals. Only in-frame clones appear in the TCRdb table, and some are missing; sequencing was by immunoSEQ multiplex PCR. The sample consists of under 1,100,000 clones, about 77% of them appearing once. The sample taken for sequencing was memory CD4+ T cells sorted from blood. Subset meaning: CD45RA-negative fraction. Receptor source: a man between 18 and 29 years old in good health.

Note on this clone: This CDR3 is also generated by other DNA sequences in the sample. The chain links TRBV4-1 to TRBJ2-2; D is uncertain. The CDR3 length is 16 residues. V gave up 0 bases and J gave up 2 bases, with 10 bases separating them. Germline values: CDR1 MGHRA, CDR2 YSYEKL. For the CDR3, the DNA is TGCGCCAGCAGCCAAGATGGGCGGCCTAACACCGGGGAGCTGTTTTTT. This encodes CASSQDGRPNTGELFF.

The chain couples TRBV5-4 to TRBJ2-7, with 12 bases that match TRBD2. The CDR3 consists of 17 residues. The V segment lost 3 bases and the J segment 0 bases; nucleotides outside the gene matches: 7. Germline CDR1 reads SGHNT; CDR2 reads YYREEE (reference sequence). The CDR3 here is CASSSGLLAGGSYEQYF. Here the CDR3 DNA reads TGTGCCAGCAGCTCGGGCCTACTAGCGGGGGGCTCCTACGAGCAGTACTTC.

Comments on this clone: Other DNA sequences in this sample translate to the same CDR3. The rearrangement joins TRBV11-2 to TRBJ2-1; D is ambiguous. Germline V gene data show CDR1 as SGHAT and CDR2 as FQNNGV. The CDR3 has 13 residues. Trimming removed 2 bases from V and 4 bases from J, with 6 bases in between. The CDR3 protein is CASSLRPYNEQFF. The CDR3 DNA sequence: TGTGCCAGCAGCTTACGCCCTTACAATGAGCAGTTCTTC.

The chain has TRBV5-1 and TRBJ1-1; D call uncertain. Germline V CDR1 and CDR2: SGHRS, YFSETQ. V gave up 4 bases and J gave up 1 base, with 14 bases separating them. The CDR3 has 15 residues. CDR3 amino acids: CASSPDGSGNTEAFF. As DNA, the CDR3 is TGCGCCAGCAGCCCGGACGGGTCAGGGAACACTGAAGCTTTCTTT.

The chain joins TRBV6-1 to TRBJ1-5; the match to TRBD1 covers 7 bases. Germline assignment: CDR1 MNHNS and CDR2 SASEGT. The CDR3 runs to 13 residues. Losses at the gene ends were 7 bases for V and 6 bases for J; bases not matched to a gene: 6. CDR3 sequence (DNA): TGTGCCAGCACCGGGACAGACGGTCAGCCCCAGCATTTT. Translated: CASTGTDGQPQHF.

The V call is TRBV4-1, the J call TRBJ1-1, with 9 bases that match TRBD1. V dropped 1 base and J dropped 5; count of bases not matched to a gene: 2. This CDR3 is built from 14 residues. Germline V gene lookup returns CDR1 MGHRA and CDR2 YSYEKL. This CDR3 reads CASSQGDRETEAFF. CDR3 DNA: TGCGCCAGCAGCCAAGGGGACAGGGAAACTGAAGCTTTCTTT.

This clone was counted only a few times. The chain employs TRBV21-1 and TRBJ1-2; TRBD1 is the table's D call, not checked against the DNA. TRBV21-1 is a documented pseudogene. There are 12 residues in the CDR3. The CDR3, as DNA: TGTGCCACCCGACAGGCCCGGGGTGGCTACACCTTC. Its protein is CATRQARGGYTF.

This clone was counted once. The CDR3 region is CATSVPPGPEQYF. The CDR3 coding sequence is TGTGCCACCTCAGTACCCCCGGGTCCCGAGCAGTACTTC. The chain recombines TRBV19 with TRBJ2-7, with D hard to call. Trimming removed 10 bases from V and 6 bases from J, with 19 bases in between. CDR3 length: 13 amino acids. Germline loops: CDR1 LNHDA, CDR2 SQIVND (reference sequence).

This CDR3 reads CASSRLIPGQGAADTQYF. The CDR3 DNA sequence: TGTGCCAGCTCGCGACTAATCCCGGGACAGGGGGCCGCAGATACGCAGTATTTT. The chain uses TRBV18 and TRBJ2-3; 12 positions agree with TRBD1. The V gene end was trimmed by 6 bases and the J gene end by 4 bases; junction bases not matched to a gene: 14. The CDR3 runs to 18 residues. Germline CDR1 is KGHSH and CDR2 is LQKENI.

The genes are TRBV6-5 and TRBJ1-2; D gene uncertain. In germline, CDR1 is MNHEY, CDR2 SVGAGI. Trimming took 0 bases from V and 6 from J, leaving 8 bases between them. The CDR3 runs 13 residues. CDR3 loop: CASSYSRRNGYTF. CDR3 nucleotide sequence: TGTGCCAGCAGTTACTCGAGGAGAAATGGCTACACCTTC.

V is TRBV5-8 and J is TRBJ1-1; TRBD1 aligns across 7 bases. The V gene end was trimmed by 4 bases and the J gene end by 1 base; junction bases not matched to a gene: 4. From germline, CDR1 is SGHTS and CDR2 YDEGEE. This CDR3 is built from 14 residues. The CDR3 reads CASSGTVRNTEAFF. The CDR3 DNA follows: TGTGCCAGCAGCGGGACAGTGAGGAACACTGAAGCTTTCTTT.

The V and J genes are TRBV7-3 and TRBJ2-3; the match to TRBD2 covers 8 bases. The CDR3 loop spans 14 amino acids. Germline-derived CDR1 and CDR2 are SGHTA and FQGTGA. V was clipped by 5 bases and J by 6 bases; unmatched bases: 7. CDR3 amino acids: CASSPSGGLDTQYF. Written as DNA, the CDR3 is TGTGCCAGCAGCCCCTCGGGGGGGCTGGATACGCAGTATTTT.

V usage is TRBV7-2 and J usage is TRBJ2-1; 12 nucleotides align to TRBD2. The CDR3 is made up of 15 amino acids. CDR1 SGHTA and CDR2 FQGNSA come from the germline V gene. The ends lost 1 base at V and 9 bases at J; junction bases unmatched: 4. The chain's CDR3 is CASSLGLAGVVEQFF. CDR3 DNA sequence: TGTGCCAGCAGCTTAGGACTAGCGGGGGTTGTTGAGCAGTTCTTC. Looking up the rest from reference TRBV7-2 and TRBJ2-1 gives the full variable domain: GAGVSQSPSNKVTEKGKDVELRCDPISGHTALYWYRQSLGQGLEFLIYFQGNSAPDKSGLPSDRFSAERTGGSVSTLTIQRTQQEDSAVYLCASSLGLAGVVEQFFGPGTRLTVL.

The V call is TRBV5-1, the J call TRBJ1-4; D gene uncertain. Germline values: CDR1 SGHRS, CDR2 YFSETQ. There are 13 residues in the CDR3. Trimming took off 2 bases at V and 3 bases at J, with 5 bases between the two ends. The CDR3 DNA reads TGCGCCAGCAGCTTAGGAGCTAATGAAAAACTGTTTTTT. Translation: CASSLGANEKLFF. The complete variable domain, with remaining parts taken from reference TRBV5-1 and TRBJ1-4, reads KAGVTQTPRYLIKTRGQQVTLSCSPISGHRSVSWYQQTPGQGLQFLFEYFSETQRNKGNFPGRFSGRQFSNSRSEMNVSTLELGDSALYLCASSLGANEKLFFGSGTQLSVL.

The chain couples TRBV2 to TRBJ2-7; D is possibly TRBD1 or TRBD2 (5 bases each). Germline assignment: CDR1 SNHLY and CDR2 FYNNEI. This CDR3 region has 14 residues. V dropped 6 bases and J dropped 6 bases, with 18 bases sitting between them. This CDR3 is CASRRGPNGVEQYF. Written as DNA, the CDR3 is TGTGCCAGCAGGAGGGGCCCCAATGGGGTCGAGCAGTACTTC.

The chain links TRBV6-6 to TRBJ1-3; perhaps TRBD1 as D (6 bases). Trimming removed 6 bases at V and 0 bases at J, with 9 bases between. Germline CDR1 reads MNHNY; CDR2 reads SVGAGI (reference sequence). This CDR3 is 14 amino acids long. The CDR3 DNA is TGTGCCAGCAGGCGGGACATCTCTGGAAACACCATATATTTT. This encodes CASRRDISGNTIYF.

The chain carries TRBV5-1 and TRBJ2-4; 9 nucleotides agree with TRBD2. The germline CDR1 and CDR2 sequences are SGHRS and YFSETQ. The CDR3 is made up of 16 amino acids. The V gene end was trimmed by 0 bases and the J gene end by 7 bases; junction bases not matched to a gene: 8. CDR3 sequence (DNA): TGCGCCAGCAGCTTGGAGGCGGGAGGGGCAAGTAACATTCAGTACTTC. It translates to CASSLEAGGASNIQYF.

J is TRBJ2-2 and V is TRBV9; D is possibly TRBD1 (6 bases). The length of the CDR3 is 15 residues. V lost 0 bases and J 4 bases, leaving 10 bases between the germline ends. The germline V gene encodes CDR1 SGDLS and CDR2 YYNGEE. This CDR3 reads CASSVGPGATGELFF. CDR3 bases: TGTGCCAGCAGCGTAGGCCCAGGGGCCACCGGGGAGCTGTTTTTT.

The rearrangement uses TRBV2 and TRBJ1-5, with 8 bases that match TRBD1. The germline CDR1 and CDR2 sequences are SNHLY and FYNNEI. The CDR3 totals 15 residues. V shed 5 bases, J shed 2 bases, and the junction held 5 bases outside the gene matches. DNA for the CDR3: TGTGCCAGCAGTCGAAACAGGGGGGGCAATCAGCCCCAGCATTTT. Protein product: CASSRNRGGNQPQHF.